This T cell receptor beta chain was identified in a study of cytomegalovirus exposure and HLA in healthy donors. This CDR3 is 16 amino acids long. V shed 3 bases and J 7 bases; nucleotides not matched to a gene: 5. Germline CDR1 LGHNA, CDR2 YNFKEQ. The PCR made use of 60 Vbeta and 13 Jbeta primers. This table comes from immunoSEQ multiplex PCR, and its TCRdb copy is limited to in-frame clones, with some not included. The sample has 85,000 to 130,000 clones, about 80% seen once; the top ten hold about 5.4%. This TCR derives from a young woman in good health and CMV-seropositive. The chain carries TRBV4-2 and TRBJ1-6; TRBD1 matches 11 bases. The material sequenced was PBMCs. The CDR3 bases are TGTGCCAGCAGCCAGGGGACAGGGGGGGGAAATTCACCCCTCCACTTT. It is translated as CASSQGTGGGNSPLHF.